Here is one T cell receptor beta chain with its context. Its recognized antigen is unknown. Nothing much larger sits one base from this clone, and base qualities are not available. Donors were 30 to 45 systemically healthy Caucasian individuals from Russia aged roughly 6 to 95 years. Around 9.9 milliliters of peripheral blood were collected from each donor into EDTA-treated Vacutainer tubes. Ficoll-Paque density-gradient centrifugation was used to isolate PBMCs, with at least 7 million per sample. Trizol reagent was used to extract total RNA from the PBMCs, yielding at least 6 micrograms per sample. Naive CD45RAhigh/CD27high T cell percentages were measured by flow cytometry on a PBMC aliquot from every donor. CDR1 and CDR2, per the germline V gene (reference sequence), are DFQATT and SNEGSKA. The V end loses 4 bases and the J end loses 7 bases, and a stretch of 16 bases separates them. Measured from the cysteine to the phenylalanine, the CDR3 is 13 residues long. The DNA shown is the 39-base CDR3, in frame from base 1.

The data originate from a study of blood T cells in healthy people across ages (dated by TCRdb to between 2014 and 2017). The study in broad terms: Template switching captured roughly one uniquely barcoded TCR beta cDNA molecule per two T cells in model experiments. The donors were divided into four age groups: young (average roughly 15 years), middle-aged (over 35), aged (about 61) and long-lived (82). Two additional independent replicas of 1 million unique cDNA reads from the same blood draw were analyzed for two donors (one aged 18 to 29 and one aged 80 or older). To avoid experimental bias, donors of different ages were distributed randomly across sequencing lanes. The study measured age-related changes in TCR beta repertoire diversity using deep sequencing normalized with unique cDNA molecular identifiers.

Libraries were prepared through 5' RACE. TCRdb records Illumina HiSeq 2500 as the sequencer. A second PCR of about 7 to 12 cycles was run with a J-beta primer mix and a sample-barcoded 5' primer. Each TCR beta cDNA molecule received a unique molecular identifier from a template-switch 5' adaptor carrying 12 random nucleotides. At least 2.5 million CDR3-containing paired-end reads were obtained from each sample. First-strand cDNA was synthesized from all RNA with the Mint cDNA synthesis kit, primed by a TRBC-specific oligonucleotide. After uracil-DNA glycosylase treatment, a first 18-cycle PCR used universal primers M1SS and BC2_uni_R on all cDNA. Regarding the original processing steps: For normalization, 1 million high-quality reads were randomly selected from each sample, with every read carrying a distinct molecular identifier. Reads with shared molecular identifiers were discarded instead of being binned into consensus sequences. CDR3 identification, clonotype clustering and error correction used MiTCR with a Q25 quality threshold and the strictest error-elimination algorithm. A nonparametric unseen species model with Euler transformation was used to estimate a lower bound on total TCR beta diversity. The public sequencing data were trimmed at Q25 with fastp and processed into clonotypes with MiXCR by TCRdb, which kept only in-frame beta chains. Here each entry gathers all rows of one CDR3 protein and keeps the most common genes and DNA. The V and J calls and clone size are TCRdb's, not the authors'. This sample gives about 1 million distinct CDR3 sequences in total; 45% of them show up just once. The top ten clones comprise over 15% of the sample.

Study-wide findings and limitations: Because profiling used bulk unsorted PBMCs, naive and antigen-experienced compartments could not be compared conclusively. Because the CMV infection status of the donors was unknown, age-related changes in expanded clonotypes may potentially have been confounded. As age increased, observed TCR beta diversity per million T cells dropped in a roughly linear way, and a significant reduction was already evident by age roughly 40. Observed TCR beta diversity correlated strongly with the percentage of naive T cells measured by flow cytometry. Compared with the aged group, more naive CD4+ T cells, fewer expanded clones and increased TCR diversity were shown by the long-lived group, suggesting age selection. Total diversity estimates from one million sequenced T cells were considered lower bounds and underestimates.

The TCR was taken from a woman aged 55-69 years in good health. The source material was blood. This chain is built from TRBV20-1 and TRBJ1-1; too little of a D gene remains to name it. DNA sequence: TGCAGTGCTATAGGCAGGCAGCGAGGTGAAGCTTTCTTT. The translation is CSAIGRQRGEAFF.